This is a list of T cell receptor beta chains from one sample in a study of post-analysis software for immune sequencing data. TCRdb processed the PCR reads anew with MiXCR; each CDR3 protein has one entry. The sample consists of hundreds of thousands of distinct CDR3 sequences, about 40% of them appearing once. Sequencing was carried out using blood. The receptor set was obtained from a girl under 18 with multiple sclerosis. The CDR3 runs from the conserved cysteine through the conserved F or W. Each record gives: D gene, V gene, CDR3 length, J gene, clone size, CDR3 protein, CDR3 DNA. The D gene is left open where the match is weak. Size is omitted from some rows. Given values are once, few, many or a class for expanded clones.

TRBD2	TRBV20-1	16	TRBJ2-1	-	CSARGTSGGDPGEQFF	TGCAGTGCTAGAGGCACTAGCGGGGGTGACCCTGGTGAGCAGTTCTTC
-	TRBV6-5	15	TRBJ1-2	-	CASSPAGVPAHGYTF	TGTGCCAGCAGTCCAGCAGGGGTCCCCGCTCATGGCTACACCTTC
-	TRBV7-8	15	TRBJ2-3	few	CASSPSPTQGDTQYF	TGTGCCAGCAGTCCGAGTCCGACTCAGGGAGATACGCAGTATTTT
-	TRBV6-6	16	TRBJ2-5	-	CASSYGVGPGYSEQCF	TGTGCCAGCAGTTACGGGGTTGGGCCGGGATATTCCGAGCAGTGCTTC
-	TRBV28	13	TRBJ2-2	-	CASSLISTGELFF	TGTGCCAGCAGTTTAATCAGCACCGGGGAGCTGTTTTTT
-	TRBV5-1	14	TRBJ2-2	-	CASSLVGGEGELFF	TGCGCCAGCAGCTTGGTCGGGGGTGAAGGGGAGCTGTTTTTT
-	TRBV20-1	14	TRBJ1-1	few	CSARDRGIGTEAFF	TGCAGTGCTAGAGATAGAGGGATTGGCACTGAAGCTTTCTTT
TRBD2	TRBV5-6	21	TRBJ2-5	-	CASSRTSGSFVLKTSQETQYF	TGTGCCAGCAGCCGGACTAGCGGGAGTTTCGTCCTAAAAACCTCCCAAGAGACCCAGTACTTC
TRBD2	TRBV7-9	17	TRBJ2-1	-	CASSLALAGELGNEQFF	TGTGCCAGCAGCTTAGCGTTAGCGGGAGAACTTGGCAATGAGCAGTTCTTC
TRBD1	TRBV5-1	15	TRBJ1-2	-	CASSLARDRDIRYTF	TGCGCCAGCAGCTTGGCCCGAGACAGGGATATCCGCTACACCTTC
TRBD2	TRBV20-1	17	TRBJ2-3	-	CSARSSGGGVPADTQYF	TGCAGTGCTCGCAGTAGCGGGGGTGGGGTTCCGGCAGATACGCAGTATTTT
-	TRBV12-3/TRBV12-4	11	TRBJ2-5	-	CASSFHQTQYF	TGTGCCAGCAGTTTTCACCAGACCCAGTACTTC
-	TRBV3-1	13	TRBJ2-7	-	CASTNSVGDEQYF	TGTGCCAGCACTAACTCCGTCGGAGACGAGCAGTACTTC
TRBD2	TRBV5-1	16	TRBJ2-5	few	CACSFGSGGPQETQYF	TGCGCCTGCAGCTTCGGTAGCGGGGGACCGCAAGAGACCCAGTACTTC
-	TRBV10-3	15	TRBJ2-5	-	CAISNPGTGVEVQYF	TGTGCCATCAGTAACCCCGGGACGGGGGTGGAGGTCCAGTACTTC
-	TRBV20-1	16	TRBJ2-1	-	CSARDLSAEVYNEQFF	TGCAGTGCTAGAGATCTTTCAGCGGAGGTCTACAATGAGCAGTTCTTC
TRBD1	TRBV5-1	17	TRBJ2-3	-	CASGSLPAGQVADTQYF	TGCGCCAGCGGCTCCTTACCCGCGGGACAGGTGGCAGATACGCAGTATTTT
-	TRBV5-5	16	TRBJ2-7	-	CASSLTGTPSAYEQYF	TGTGCCAGCAGCTTAACCGGGACGCCCTCCGCTTACGAGCAGTACTTC
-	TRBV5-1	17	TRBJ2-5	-	CASSLGFIGTPQETQYF	TGCGCCAGCAGCTTAGGGTTTATAGGGACGCCCCAAGAGACCCAGTACTTC
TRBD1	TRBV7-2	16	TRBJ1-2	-	CASSLTRQGGNYGYTF	TGTGCCAGCAGCTTAACGAGACAGGGAGGTAACTATGGCTACACCTTC
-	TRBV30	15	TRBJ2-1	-	CAWRWGGGVLDEQFF	TGTGCCTGGAGGTGGGGCGGCGGGGTTTTGGATGAGCAGTTCTTC
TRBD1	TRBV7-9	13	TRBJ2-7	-	CALTRQGYYEQYF	TGTGCCTTAACCCGACAGGGTTACTACGAGCAGTACTTC
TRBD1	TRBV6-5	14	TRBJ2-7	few	CASCSRTGTYEQYF	TGTGCCAGCTGTTCCCGGACAGGGACCTACGAGCAGTACTTC
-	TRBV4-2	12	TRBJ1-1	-	CASSQEGAEAFF	TGTGCCAGCAGCCAGGAAGGGGCTGAAGCTTTCTTT
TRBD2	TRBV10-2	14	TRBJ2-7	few	CASRSSGSRYEQYF	TGCGCCAGCAGGTCTAGCGGGAGTCGCTACGAGCAGTACTTC
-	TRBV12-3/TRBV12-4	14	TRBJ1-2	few	CASSFSESGSTYTF	TGTGCCAGCAGTTTCTCCGAATCAGGGAGTACCTACACCTTC
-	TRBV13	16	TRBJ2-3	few	CASSQPRGRSTDTQYF	TGTGCCAGCAGCCAGCCGCGGGGCCGGAGCACAGATACGCAGTATTTT
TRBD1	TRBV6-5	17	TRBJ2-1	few	CASSYSGGGQGYNEQFF	TGTGCCAGCAGTTACTCGGGGGGGGGACAGGGGTACAATGAGCAGTTCTTC
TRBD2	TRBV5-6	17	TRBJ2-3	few	CASSLRRGGPRTDTQYF	TGTGCCAGCAGCTTGCGGCGGGGGGGCCCTAGAACAGATACGCAGTATTTT
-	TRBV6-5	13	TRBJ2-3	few	CASKTGSTDTQYF	TGTGCCAGCAAAACAGGTTCGACTGATACGCAGTATTTT
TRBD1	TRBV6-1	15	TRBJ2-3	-	CASRTGTGGSDTQYF	TGTGCCAGCAGGACCGGGACAGGGGGGTCAGATACGCAGTATTTT
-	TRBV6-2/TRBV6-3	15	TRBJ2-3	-	CASSWSGLNTDTQYF	TGTGCCAGCAGCTGGTCCGGACTGAACACAGATACGCAGTATTTT
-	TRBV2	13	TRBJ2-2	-	CASSTRVVGELFF	TGTGCCAGCAGTACCAGGGTGGTCGGGGAGCTGTTTTTT
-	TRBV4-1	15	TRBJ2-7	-	CASSQVKDGDYEQYF	TGCGCCAGCAGCCAAGTCAAGGACGGGGATTACGAGCAGTACTTC
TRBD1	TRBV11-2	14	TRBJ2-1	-	CASSLGQGVNEQFF	TGTGCCAGCAGCCTAGGACAGGGAGTCAATGAGCAGTTCTTC
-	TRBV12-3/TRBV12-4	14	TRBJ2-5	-	CASSLDYSQETQYF	TGTGCCAGCAGTTTAGACTACAGCCAAGAGACCCAGTACTTC
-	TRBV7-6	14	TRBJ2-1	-	CASSLSPSYNEQFF	TGTGCCAGCAGCCTCTCCCCTTCCTACAATGAGCAGTTCTTC
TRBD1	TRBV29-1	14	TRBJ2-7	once	CSVGQGRANYEQYF	TGCAGCGTTGGACAGGGTAGGGCGAACTACGAGCAGTACTTC
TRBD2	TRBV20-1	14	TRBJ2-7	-	CSARSAQRGYEQYF	TGCAGTGCTAGATCCGCCCAGCGGGGCTACGAGCAGTACTTC
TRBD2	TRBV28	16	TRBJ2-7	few	CASSFPSTSGSYEQYF	TGTGCCAGCAGTTTCCCCTCGACTAGCGGATCCTACGAGCAGTACTTC
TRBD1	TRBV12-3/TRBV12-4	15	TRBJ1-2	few	CASSLLGTGGYGYTF	TGTGCCAGCAGCCTGCTAGGGACAGGGGGCTATGGCTACACCTTC
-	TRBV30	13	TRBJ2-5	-	CAWSVTVIETQYF	TGTGCCTGGAGTGTAACGGTTATAGAGACCCAGTACTTC
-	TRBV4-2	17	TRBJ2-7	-	CASSQDSTGSLSYEQYF	TGTGCCAGCAGCCAAGATAGTACGGGTTCCCTTTCCTACGAGCAGTACTTC
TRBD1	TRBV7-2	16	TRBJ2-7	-	CASSFDPGTGVYEQYF	TGTGCCAGCAGCTTTGACCCTGGGACAGGGGTCTACGAGCAGTACTTC
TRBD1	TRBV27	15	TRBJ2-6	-	CASREGAAGANVLTF	TGTGCCAGCAGAGAGGGGGCGGCTGGGGCCAACGTCCTGACTTTC
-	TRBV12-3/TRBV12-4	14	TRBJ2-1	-	CATTPGGLGNEQFF	TGTGCCACGACCCCGGGGGGCCTCGGCAATGAGCAGTTCTTC